This T cell receptor beta chain was profiled in a study of cytomegalovirus exposure and HLA in healthy donors. General study points: As confirmed in vitro, three CMV-associated chains were specific for CMV antigens. Roughly uniform sequencing depth across donors was assumed, possibly incorrectly. Previous analysis showed most TCR beta V segments were productive about 90% or about 30% of the time.

PCR was performed using 60 Vbeta and 13 Jbeta primers. In the original workflow: Later, some 79 million unique TCR beta chains were counted in an analysis, and around 11 million of them were shared. Assay used: immunoSEQ multiplex PCR; TCRdb lists only in-frame clones, some missing. V, J and clone size were drawn from that table, and D and trimming were deduced from the DNA. The sample yields about 96,000 clones, roughly 79% seen once. Germline loops: CDR1 SQVTM, CDR2 ANQGSEA. CDR3 length: 14 amino acids. Trimming cost V 8 bases and J 1 base; bases outside gene matches: 7. With regard to this clone: Its antigen is as yet unknown.

The chain couples TRBV29-1 to TRBJ2-2; 7 bases fit TRBD2. This clonotype was sampled from a female donor in good health and CMV-seropositive. Sequencing was carried out using PBMCs. The CDR3 DNA reads TGCAGCCATTCAGGCGGGGGGAACACCGGGGAGCTGTTTTTT. As protein: CSHSGGGNTGELFF.